This is a list of T cell receptor beta chains from one sample in a study of shared clonotypes between healthy human individuals. Using immunoSEQ multiplex PCR, the repertoire was profiled, and TCRdb retains in-frame clones only, with some absent. The data contain fewer than 1.6 million clones, approximately 98.5% of them singletons. What was sequenced was naive CD4+ T cells sorted from blood. The receptors stem from a man aged 25-45 years in good health. CDR3s include the opening cysteine and the closing phenylalanine or tryptophan. The D gene is left open where the match is weak. Clone sizes are given selectively: once, few, many, or a class where the clone is expanded.

>NA|TRBJ2-2|TRBV6-4|NA|14
CASSAKINTGELFF
TGTGCCAGCAGTGCTAAAATTAACACCGGGGAGCTGTTTTTT
>once|TRBJ2-1|TRBV7-9|TRBD2|15
CASSLSGRARDEQFF
TGTGCCAGCAGCCTGAGCGGGAGGGCCAGGGATGAGCAGTTCTTC
>NA|TRBJ2-3|TRBV7-8|NA|14
CASSLEPFTDTQYF
TGTGCCAGCAGCTTAGAACCTTTCACAGATACGCAGTATTTT
>NA|TRBJ1-3|TRBV7-9|NA|15
CASSLLQGYGNTIYF
TGTGCCAGCAGCTTGCTTCAGGGTTATGGAAACACCATATATTTT
>NA|TRBJ2-7|TRBV18|NA|13
CASSPRPSYEQYF
TGTGCCAGCTCACCACGGCCCTCCTACGAGCAGTACTTC
>NA|TRBJ2-2|TRBV6-5|NA|15
CASSYWGANTGELFF
TGTGCCAGCAGTTACTGGGGAGCGAACACCGGGGAGCTGTTTTTT
>NA|TRBJ1-2|TRBV6-1|NA|13
CASSESENYGYTF
TGTGCCAGCAGTGAGTCAGAAAACTATGGCTACACCTTC
>NA|TRBJ1-2|TRBV7-9|NA|13
CASSYGANYGYTF
TGTGCCAGCAGCTACGGAGCTAACTATGGCTACACCTTC
>NA|TRBJ2-6|TRBV29-1|NA|13
CSVVGSGANVLTF
TGCAGCGTTGTGGGTTCTGGGGCCAACGTCCTGACTTTC
>NA|TRBJ2-7|TRBV6-5|TRBD2|14
CATKAGSSSYEQYF
TGTGCCACCAAAGCGGGGTCGAGCTCCTACGAGCAGTACTTC
>NA|TRBJ2-1|TRBV12-5|TRBD2|15
CASASWTSKGNEQFF
TGTGCTAGTGCCTCGTGGACTAGCAAAGGCAATGAGCAGTTCTTC
>NA|TRBJ2-5|TRBV7-9|NA|15
CASSLVFGGKETQYF
TGTGCCAGCAGCTTAGTTTTCGGGGGAAAAGAGACCCAGTACTTC
>NA|TRBJ2-7|TRBV5-1|NA|15
CASSPEWGQSYEQYF
TGCGCCAGCAGCCCCGAGTGGGGGCAGAGTTACGAGCAGTACTTC
>NA|TRBJ2-1|TRBV5-1|TRBD2|16
CASSPESGTFYNEQFF
TGCGCCAGCAGCCCAGAGAGCGGGACTTTTTACAATGAGCAGTTCTTC
>NA|TRBJ2-1|TRBV6-6|NA|12
CASSLPLGEQFF
TGTGCCAGCAGTCTACCCCTAGGTGAGCAGTTCTTC
>NA|TRBJ2-7|TRBV5-1|NA|14
CASSAPDGAYEQYF
TGCGCCAGCAGCGCGCCCGACGGCGCCTACGAGCAGTACTTC
>NA|TRBJ1-1|TRBV18|NA|14
CASSPPRANTEAFF
TGTGCCAGCTCACCACCGAGGGCGAACACTGAAGCTTTCTTT
>NA|TRBJ1-2|TRBV5-3|NA|14
CARSLVSGIYGYTF
TGTGCCAGAAGCTTGGTCAGCGGGATCTATGGCTACACCTTC
>NA|TRBJ1-4|TRBV19|NA|13
CASSSTRSPGLFF
TGTGCCAGTAGTTCGACCCGCTCCCCGGGACTGTTTTTT
>NA|TRBJ2-2|TRBV6-1|NA|16
CASSESVGSNTGELFF
TGTGCCAGCAGTGAATCGGTGGGATCGAACACCGGGGAGCTGTTTTTT
>NA|TRBJ2-3|TRBV10-3|TRBD1|16
CAISEPRTGDTDTQYF
TGTGCCATCAGTGAGCCGAGGACAGGGGATACAGATACGCAGTATTTT
>NA|TRBJ2-1|TRBV11-1|NA|14
CASSLSSANNEQFF
TGTGCCAGCAGCTTATCTAGCGCGAACAATGAGCAGTTCTTC
>NA|TRBJ1-3|TRBV11-2|NA|15
CASSLGPESGNTIYF
TGTGCCAGCAGCTTAGGCCCCGAGAGTGGAAACACCATATATTTT
>NA|TRBJ1-4|TRBV7-9|NA|16
CASSFRRAAPNEKLFF
TGTGCCAGCAGCTTTCGACGGGCCGCGCCTAATGAAAAACTGTTTTTT
>NA|TRBJ2-7|TRBV5-1|TRBD1|17
CASTMSRDRGGPIEQYF
TGCGCCAGCACAATGTCCCGGGACAGGGGGGGACCCATCGAGCAGTACTTC
>NA|TRBJ2-2|TRBV9|NA|14
CASSVDVNTGELFF
TGTGCCAGCAGCGTAGACGTGAACACCGGGGAGCTGTTTTTT
>NA|TRBJ2-7|TRBV7-9|TRBD1|14
CASSRDRNSYEQYF
TGTGCCAGCAGCCGGGACAGAAACTCCTACGAGCAGTACTTC
>NA|TRBJ2-1|TRBV18|NA|11
CASSPTREQFF
TGTGCCAGCTCACCTACTAGGGAGCAGTTCTTC
>NA|TRBJ2-2|TRBV5-4|TRBD1|15
CASSYLGTGAGELFF
TGTGCCAGCAGTTACCTAGGGACAGGGGCCGGGGAGCTGTTTTTT
>NA|TRBJ1-5|TRBV6-1|NA|13
CASSPGPSQPQHF
TGTGCCAGCAGCCCCGGTCCCAGCCAGCCCCAGCATTTT
>NA|TRBJ2-1|TRBV15|NA|13
CATAWRPYNEQFF
TGTGCCACCGCATGGCGACCCTACAATGAGCAGTTCTTC
>NA|TRBJ2-4|TRBV23-1|NA|14
CASRALLAKNIQYF
TGCGCCAGCCGCGCGCTTTTAGCCAAAAACATTCAGTACTTC
>NA|TRBJ1-2|TRBV5-1|NA|13
CASSVTPNYGYTF
TGCGCCAGCAGCGTGACACCAAACTATGGCTACACCTTC
>NA|TRBJ2-3|TRBV29-1|TRBD1|13
CSAMTGARDTQYF
TGCAGCGCTATGACAGGGGCGAGAGATACGCAGTATTTT
>NA|TRBJ1-3|TRBV5-1|NA|11
CASMGGNTIYF
TGCGCCAGCATGGGGGGAAACACCATATATTTT
>NA|TRBJ2-3|TRBV5-1|NA|13
CASSSPGLDTQYF
TGCGCCAGCAGCTCCCCGGGTCTAGATACGCAGTATTTT
>NA|TRBJ2-7|TRBV11-2|TRBD2|17
CASSQRTGTSGSYEQYF
TGTGCCAGCAGCCAAAGAACCGGGACTAGCGGCTCCTACGAGCAGTACTTC
>NA|TRBJ2-3|TRBV11-2|TRBD1|13
CASSLPGTGTQYF
TGTGCCAGCAGCCTCCCCGGGACAGGTACGCAGTATTTT
>once|TRBJ2-1|TRBV9|TRBD2|17
CASTYGMLAGPNNEQFF
TGTGCCAGCACCTATGGGATGCTAGCGGGACCTAACAATGAGCAGTTCTTC
>NA|TRBJ2-7|TRBV10-3|TRBD2|17
CAISRSGLPHPEDEQYF
TGTGCCATCAGTCGGTCGGGACTACCCCATCCCGAGGACGAGCAGTACTTC
>NA|TRBJ2-5|TRBV5-1|TRBD2|15
CASSTGLAGEETQYF
TGCGCCAGCAGCACGGGACTAGCGGGAGAAGAGACCCAGTACTTC
>NA|TRBJ2-7|TRBV10-1|TRBD1|14
CASSGTGYPYEQYF
TGCGCCAGCAGTGGGACAGGTTACCCCTACGAGCAGTACTTC
>NA|TRBJ2-2|TRBV29-1|NA|12
CSVVESAGELFF
TGCAGCGTTGTAGAAAGCGCCGGGGAGCTGTTTTTT
>NA|TRBJ2-1|TRBV9|NA|17
CASSGHFRELGPDEQFF
TGTGCCAGCAGCGGCCATTTCCGGGAACTAGGGCCCGATGAGCAGTTCTTC
>NA|TRBJ2-7|TRBV7-2|NA|15
CASSLGLVPSYEQYF
TGTGCCAGCAGCTTAGGTTTAGTCCCCTCCTACGAGCAGTACTTC
>NA|TRBJ2-1|TRBV9|NA|15
CASSVAGLSYNEQFF
TGTGCCAGCAGCGTAGCGGGATTGTCCTACAATGAGCAGTTCTTC
>NA|TRBJ2-3|TRBV5-4|TRBD2|16
CASSLSRLANTDTQYF
TGTGCCAGCAGCTTATCCCGACTAGCGAACACAGATACGCAGTATTTT
>NA|TRBJ1-1|TRBV11-2|NA|13
CASSLSPNTEAFF
TGTGCCAGCAGCTTATCACCGAACACTGAAGCTTTCTTT
>NA|TRBJ2-1|TRBV6-1|NA|12
CASSAYRHEQFF
TGTGCCAGCAGTGCGTACAGGCATGAGCAGTTCTTC
>NA|TRBJ2-1|TRBV6-5|TRBD2|16
CASSYSMLAGGNEQFF
TGTGCCAGCAGTTACTCGATGCTAGCGGGGGGCAATGAGCAGTTCTTC
>NA|TRBJ2-3|TRBV28|NA|14
CASSSSSQTDTQYF
TGTGCCAGCAGTTCCTCAAGCCAGACAGATACGCAGTATTTT